Listed here are 15 T cell receptor beta chains from one sample, sequenced in a study of CD8 T cells in ankylosing spondylitis (dated by TCRdb to 2016 to 2017). Paper-wide results and their limitations: Blood from ankylosing spondylitis patients appeared to be characterized by a TCR beta motif made up of fewer than ten highly homologous amino acid variants.

Library prep was done by 5' RACE. These reads were obtained on an Illumina HiSeq 2500. TCRdb ran its own pipeline on the public reads, namely fastp trimming at Q25 and MiXCR clone calling, and kept in-frame beta chains. CDR3 protein sequences are deduplicated, and each keeps its most common genes and DNA. This sample is represented by about 220,000 distinct CDR3 sequences; 18% of them were singletons. The ten top clones hold about two fifths of the sample. For these receptors, no antigen is known. The sequenced material came from blood, either unsorted or a sorted T cell fraction (not recorded which). These receptors originate from a male donor with ankylosing spondylitis.

This rearrangement joins TRBV12-3 or TRBV12-4 to TRBJ2-5, with TRBD2 as a possible D gene (5 bases). This CDR3 contains 13 residues. Trimming pared 5 bases from V and 7 bases from J, leaving 14 bases between. DNA of the CDR3: TGTGCCAGCAGTACACTAGACGGCGGGACCCAGTACTTC. Amino acids: CASSTLDGGTQYF.

Only a few counts were recorded for this clonotype. The rearrangement joins TRBV6-5 to TRBJ2-2; D uncertain. This CDR3 is 14 amino acids long. Looked up from germline, CDR1 is MNHEY and CDR2 is SVGAGI. V was trimmed by 1 base and J by 1 base, leaving 4 bases between them. The CDR3 nucleotides read TGTGCCAGCAGTTACTGGGGGAACACCGGGGAGCTGTTTTTT. Amino acids: CASSYWGNTGELFF.

The table lists this clonotype with many counts. This rearrangement joins TRBV4-3 to TRBJ2-7; D is ambiguous. V lost 5 bases and J 2 bases, leaving 16 bases between the germline ends. Germline V CDR1 and CDR2: LGHNA, YSLEER. The CDR3 length is 15 residues. This CDR3 reads CASSENSAGTYEQYF. The CDR3 region has the DNA TGCGCCAGCAGCGAAAACAGCGCAGGAACCTACGAGCAGTACTTC.

The chain uses TRBV7-6 and TRBJ2-3, with no clear D. The CDR3 spans 14 residues. V was shortened by 5 bases and J by 4 bases, with 13 bases between the two germline ends. Per the germline V gene, CDR1 is SGHVS and CDR2 is FNYEAQ. In DNA form, the CDR3 reads TGTGCCAGCAGCCAAGCCCCTGGGCCAGATACGCAGTATTTT. Translating gives CASSQAPGPDTQYF.

This clonotype showed up just a few times. The chain carries TRBV9 and TRBJ2-7; D is unresolved. CDR3 length: 14 residues. Between the trimmed V and J ends, which lost 0 bases and 4 bases, there was a span of 11 bases. CDR1 SGDLS and CDR2 YYNGEE come from the germline V gene. Here the CDR3 DNA reads TGTGCCAGCAGCGTAGCTGTGGTCGGGTACGAGCAGTACTTC. It specifies CASSVAVVGYEQYF.

This clonotype has ten or more counts. The chain employs TRBV29-1 and TRBJ2-1, with D perhaps matching TRBD2 (5 bases). Germline V gene sequence: CDR1 SQVTM, CDR2 ANQGSEA. The CDR3 is 12 residues long. The V gene lost 8 bases and the J gene lost 8 bases, with 16 bases spanning the gap. The CDR3 DNA sequence: TGCAGCTCCCTCGGCCTGCGGGATGAGCAGTTCTTC. Its translation: CSSLGLRDEQFF.

This clonotype appeared a few times. The genes are TRBV20-1 and TRBJ2-1; 12 bases match TRBD2. Losses at the gene ends were 5 bases for V and 9 bases for J; bases not matched to a gene: 8. The CDR3 consists of 14 residues. The germline V gene has CDR1 DFQATT and CDR2 SNEGSKA (reference sequence). DNA of the CDR3: TGCAGTGCTGTACCCCTAGCGGGAGGGATTGAGCAGTTCTTC. This encodes CSAVPLAGGIEQFF.

This clonotype has more than one count but fewer than ten. This sequence joins TRBV4-3 and TRBJ2-3; a weak D match, TRBD1 (6 bases). The ends were cut back, 3 bases at V and 0 bases at J, with 10 bases in the middle. This CDR3 is 15 amino acids long. Germline values: CDR1 LGHNA, CDR2 YSLEER. This chain's CDR3 is CASSHGQFSTDTQYF. The CDR3, as DNA: TGCGCCAGCAGCCATGGACAGTTTAGCACAGATACGCAGTATTTT.

This clonotype was seen only a few times. The chain has TRBV7-6 and TRBJ2-7; no firm D call. Trimming shortened V by 1 base and J by 5 bases, and 9 bases separated the two germline ends. Germline V gives CDR1 SGHVS, CDR2 FNYEAQ. This CDR3 is built from 13 residues. DNA of the CDR3: TGTGCCAGCAGCTTAGGGGGTATGGACGAGCAGTACTTC. Its translation: CASSLGGMDEQYF.

The sample holds a few counts of this clonotype. V and J are TRBV5-6 and TRBJ2-7; D gene ambiguous. Germline CDR1 is SGHDT and CDR2 is YYEEEE. Trimming left V 2 bases short and J 0 bases short, with 6 bases between. This CDR3 is built from 13 residues. This CDR3 is CASSFGTSYEQYF. In DNA, the CDR3 is TGTGCCAGCAGCTTCGGTACCTCCTACGAGCAGTACTTC.

This clonotype appeared a few times. The rearrangement joins TRBV20-1 to TRBJ1-2, with D unclear. Germline CDR1 is DFQATT and CDR2 is SNEGSKA (reference sequence). The CDR3 has 15 amino acids. The ends were cut back, 3 bases at V and 4 bases at J, with 18 bases in the middle. The CDR3 here is CSASSGYDPLYGYTF. The CDR3 coding sequence is TGCAGTGCTAGCTCTGGGTACGACCCTCTCTATGGCTACACCTTC.

The rearrangement uses TRBV6-2 or TRBV6-3 and TRBJ2-1, with D unclear. V lost 8 bases to trimming and J lost 0 bases, with 8 bases between them. Germline V gene sequence: CDR1 MNHEY, CDR2 SVGEGT. This CDR3 contains 13 residues. CDR3 residues: CASRLFSYNEQFF. The CDR3 bases are TGTGCCAGCCGCCTGTTCTCCTACAATGAGCAGTTCTTC.

The V gene is TRBV3-1, the J gene TRBJ2-7, with 7 bases fitting TRBD1. The CDR3 is 15 residues long. Germline trimming cut 2 bases from V and 4 bases from J; bases unmatched to any gene: 8. Germline V gives CDR1 LGHDT, CDR2 YNNKEL (reference sequence). CDR3: CASSQLGGELYEQYF. CDR3 in DNA: TGTGCCAGCAGCCAACTAGGGGGCGAGTTATACGAGCAGTACTTC.

This clonotype was observed a few times. This sequence joins TRBV12-3 or TRBV12-4 and TRBJ2-3; TRBD2 matches at 8 bases. The V segment lost 3 bases and the J segment 2 bases; nucleotides outside the gene matches: 4. The CDR3 consists of 15 residues. CDR3: CASSFGGALTDTQYF. As DNA, the CDR3 is TGTGCCAGCAGTTTCGGGGGGGCTCTCACAGATACGCAGTATTTT.

This clonotype was seen repeatedly, ten times or more. The gene calls are TRBV10-2 and TRBJ2-7, with TRBD1 as a possible D gene (6 bases). This CDR3 has 13 residues. Trimming removed 6 bases from V and 0 bases from J, with 9 bases in between. From germline, CDR1 is WSHSY and CDR2 SAAADI. The CDR3: CASRTDSSYEQYF. DNA of the CDR3: TGCGCCAGCAGGACGGACAGCTCCTACGAGCAGTACTTC.